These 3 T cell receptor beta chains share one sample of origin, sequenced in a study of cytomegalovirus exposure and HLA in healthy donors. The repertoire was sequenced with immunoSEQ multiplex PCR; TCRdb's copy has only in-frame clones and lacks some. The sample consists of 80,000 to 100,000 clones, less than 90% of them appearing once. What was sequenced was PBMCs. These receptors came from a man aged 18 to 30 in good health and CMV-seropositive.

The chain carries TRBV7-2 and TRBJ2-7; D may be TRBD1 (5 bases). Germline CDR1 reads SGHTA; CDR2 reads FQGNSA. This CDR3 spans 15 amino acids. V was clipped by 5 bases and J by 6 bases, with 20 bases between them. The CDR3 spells CASSPRAGVLAEQYF. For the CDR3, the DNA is TGTGCCAGCAGCCCCAGGGCAGGAGTACTTGCCGAGCAGTACTTC.

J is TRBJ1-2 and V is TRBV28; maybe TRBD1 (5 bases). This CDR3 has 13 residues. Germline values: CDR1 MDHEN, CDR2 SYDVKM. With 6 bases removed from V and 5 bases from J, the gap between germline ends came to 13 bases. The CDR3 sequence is CASSSQETYGYTF. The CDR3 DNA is TGTGCCAGCAGCTCACAGGAAACTTATGGCTACACCTTC.

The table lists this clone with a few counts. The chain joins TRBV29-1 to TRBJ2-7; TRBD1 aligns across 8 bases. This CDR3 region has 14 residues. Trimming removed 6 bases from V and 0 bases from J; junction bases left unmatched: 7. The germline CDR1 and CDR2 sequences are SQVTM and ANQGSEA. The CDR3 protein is CSVSGTGLSYEQYF. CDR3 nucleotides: TGCAGCGTCTCCGGGACAGGCCTCTCCTACGAGCAGTACTTC.